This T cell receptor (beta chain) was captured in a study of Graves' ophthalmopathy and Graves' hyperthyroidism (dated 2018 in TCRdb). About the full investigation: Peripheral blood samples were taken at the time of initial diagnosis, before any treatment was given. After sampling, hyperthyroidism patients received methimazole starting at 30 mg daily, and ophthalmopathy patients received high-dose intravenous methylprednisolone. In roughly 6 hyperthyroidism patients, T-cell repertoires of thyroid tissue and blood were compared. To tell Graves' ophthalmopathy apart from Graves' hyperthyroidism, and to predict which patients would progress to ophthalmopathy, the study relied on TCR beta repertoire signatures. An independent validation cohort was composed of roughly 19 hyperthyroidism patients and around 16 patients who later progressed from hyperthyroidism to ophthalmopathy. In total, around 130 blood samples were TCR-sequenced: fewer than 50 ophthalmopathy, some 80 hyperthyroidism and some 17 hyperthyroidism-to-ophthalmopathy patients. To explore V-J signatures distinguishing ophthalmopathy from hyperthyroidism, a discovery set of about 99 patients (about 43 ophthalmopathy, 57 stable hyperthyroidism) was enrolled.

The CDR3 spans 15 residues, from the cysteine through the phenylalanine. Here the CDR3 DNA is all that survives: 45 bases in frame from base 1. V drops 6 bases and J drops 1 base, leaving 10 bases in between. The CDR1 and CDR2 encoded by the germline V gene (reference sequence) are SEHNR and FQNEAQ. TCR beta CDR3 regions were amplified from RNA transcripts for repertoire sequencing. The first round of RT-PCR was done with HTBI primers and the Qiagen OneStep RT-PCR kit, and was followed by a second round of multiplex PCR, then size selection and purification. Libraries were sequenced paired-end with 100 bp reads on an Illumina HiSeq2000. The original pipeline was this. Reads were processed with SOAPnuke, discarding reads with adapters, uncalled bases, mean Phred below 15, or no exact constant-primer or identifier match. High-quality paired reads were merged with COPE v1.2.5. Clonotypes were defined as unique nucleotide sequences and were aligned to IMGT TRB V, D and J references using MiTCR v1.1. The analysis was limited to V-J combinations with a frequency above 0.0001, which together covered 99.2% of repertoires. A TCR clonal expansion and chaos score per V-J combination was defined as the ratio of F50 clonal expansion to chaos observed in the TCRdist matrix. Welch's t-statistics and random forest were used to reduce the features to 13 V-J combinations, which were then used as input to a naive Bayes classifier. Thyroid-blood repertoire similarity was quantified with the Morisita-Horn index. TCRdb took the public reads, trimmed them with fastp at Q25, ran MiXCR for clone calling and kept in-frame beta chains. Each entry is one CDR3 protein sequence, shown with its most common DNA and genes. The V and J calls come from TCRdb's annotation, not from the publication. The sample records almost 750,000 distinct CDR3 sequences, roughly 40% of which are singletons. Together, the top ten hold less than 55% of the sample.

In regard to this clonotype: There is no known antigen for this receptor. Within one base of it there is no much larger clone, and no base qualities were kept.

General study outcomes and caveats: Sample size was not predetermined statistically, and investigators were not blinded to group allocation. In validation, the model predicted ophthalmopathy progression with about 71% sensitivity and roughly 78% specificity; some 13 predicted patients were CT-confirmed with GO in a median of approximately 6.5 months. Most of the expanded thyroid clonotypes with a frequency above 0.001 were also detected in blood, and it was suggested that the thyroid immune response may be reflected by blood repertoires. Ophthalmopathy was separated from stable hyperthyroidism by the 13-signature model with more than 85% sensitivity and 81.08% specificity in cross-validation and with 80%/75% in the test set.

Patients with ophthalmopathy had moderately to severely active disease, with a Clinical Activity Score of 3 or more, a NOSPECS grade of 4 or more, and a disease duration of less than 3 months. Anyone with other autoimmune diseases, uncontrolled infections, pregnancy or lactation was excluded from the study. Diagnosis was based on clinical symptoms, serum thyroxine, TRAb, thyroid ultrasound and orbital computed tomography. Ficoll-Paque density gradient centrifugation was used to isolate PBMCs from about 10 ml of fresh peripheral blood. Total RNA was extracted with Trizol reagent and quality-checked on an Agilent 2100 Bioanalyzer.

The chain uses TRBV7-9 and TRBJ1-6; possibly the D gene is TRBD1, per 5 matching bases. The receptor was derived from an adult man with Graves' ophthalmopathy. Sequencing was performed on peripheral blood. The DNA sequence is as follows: TGTGCCAGCAGAACGAGGGGATCCTATAATTCACCCCTCCACTTT. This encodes CASRTRGSYNSPLHF.